This T cell receptor (beta chain) was sequenced for a study of neoadjuvant anti-PD-1 for oral cavity cancer. V shed 4 bases and J shed 6 bases, with 17 bases lying between them. Germline CDR1 is SGHNT and CDR2 is YYREEE (reference sequence). The CDR3 runs 15 residues. The time point was: after neoadjuvant nivolumab, at surgical resection. These newly diagnosed stage II-IVA oral cavity squamous cell carcinoma patients had no prior systemic or radiation treatment. Sequencing was performed with immunoSEQ multiplex PCR; in TCRdb, only in-frame clones are kept and a portion is missing. The sample holds 55,000 to 75,000 clones, about 90% seen once.

This TCR was recovered from a person aged 40 to 85 with oral cavity squamous cell carcinoma. The chain joins TRBV5-4 to TRBJ1-3, with D perhaps matching TRBD1 (5 bases). The sequenced sample was PBMCs, obtained after nivolumab (anti-PD-1) treatment. CDR3 in amino acids: CASSHSRENINTIYF. The CDR3 nucleotides are TGTGCCAGCAGCCATAGCAGGGAGAACATAAACACCATATATTTT.